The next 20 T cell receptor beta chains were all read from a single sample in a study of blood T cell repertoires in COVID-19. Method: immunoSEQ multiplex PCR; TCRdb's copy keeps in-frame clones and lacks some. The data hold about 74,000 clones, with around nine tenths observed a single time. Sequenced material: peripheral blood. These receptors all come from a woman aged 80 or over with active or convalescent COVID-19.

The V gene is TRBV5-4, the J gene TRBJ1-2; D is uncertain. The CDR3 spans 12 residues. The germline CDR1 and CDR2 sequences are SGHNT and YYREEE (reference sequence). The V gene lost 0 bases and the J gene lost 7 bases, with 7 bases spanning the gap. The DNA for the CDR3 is TGTGCCAGCAGCTTGGTTCAGGCTGGCTACACCTTC. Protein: CASSLVQAGYTF.

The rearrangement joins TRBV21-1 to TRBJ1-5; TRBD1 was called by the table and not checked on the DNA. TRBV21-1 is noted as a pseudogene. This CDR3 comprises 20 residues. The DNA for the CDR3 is TGTGCCAGCAGCTCGGAGACGGGGGACAGGGGCGCGTATAGCAATCAGCCCCAGCATTTT. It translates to CASSSETGDRGAYSNQPQHF.

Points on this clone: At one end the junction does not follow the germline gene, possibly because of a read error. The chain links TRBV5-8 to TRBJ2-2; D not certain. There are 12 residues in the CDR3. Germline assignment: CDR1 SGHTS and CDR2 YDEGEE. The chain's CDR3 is CASSQNPGELFF. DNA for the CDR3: TGTGCCAGCAGCCAGAACCCCGGGGAGCTGTTTTTT.

The CDR3 DNA reads TGTGCCAGCAGCTCCCTCGGGACTAGCTACAATGAGCAGTTCTTC. Translating it yields CASSSLGTSYNEQFF. The chain uses TRBV6-2 or TRBV6-3 and TRBJ2-1, with 8 bases fitting TRBD2. Germline lookup yields CDR1 MNHEY and CDR2 SVGEGT. V was clipped by 6 bases and J by 3 bases; unmatched bases: 7. This CDR3 comprises 15 residues.

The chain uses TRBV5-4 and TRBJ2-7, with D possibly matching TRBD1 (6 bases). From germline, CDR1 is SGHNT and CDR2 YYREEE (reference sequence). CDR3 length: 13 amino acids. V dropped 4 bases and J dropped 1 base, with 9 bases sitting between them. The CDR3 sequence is CASSLTGSYEQYF. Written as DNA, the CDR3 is TGTGCCAGCAGCCTGACAGGTTCCTACGAGCAGTACTTC.

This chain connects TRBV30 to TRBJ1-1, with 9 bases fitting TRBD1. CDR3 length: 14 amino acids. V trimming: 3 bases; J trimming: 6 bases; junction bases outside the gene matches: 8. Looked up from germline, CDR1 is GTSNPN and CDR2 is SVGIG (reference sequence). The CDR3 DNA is TGTGCCTGGAGAAGGACAGGGGCGCGCGCTGAAGCTTTCTTT. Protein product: CAWRRTGARAEAFF.

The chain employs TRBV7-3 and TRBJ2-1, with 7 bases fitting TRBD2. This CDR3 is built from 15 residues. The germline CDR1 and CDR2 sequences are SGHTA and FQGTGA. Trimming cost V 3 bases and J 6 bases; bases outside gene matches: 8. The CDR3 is CASSFTSAGFNEQFF. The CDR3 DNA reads TGTGCCAGCAGCTTCACTAGCGCGGGCTTCAATGAGCAGTTCTTC.

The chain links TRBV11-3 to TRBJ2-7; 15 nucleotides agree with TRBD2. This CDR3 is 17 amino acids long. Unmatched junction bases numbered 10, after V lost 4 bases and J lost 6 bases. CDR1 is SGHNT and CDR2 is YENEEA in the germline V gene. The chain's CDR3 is CASSYPGLAGGVGEQYF. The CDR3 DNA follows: TGTGCCAGCAGCTATCCAGGACTAGCGGGGGGGGTAGGCGAGCAGTACTTC.

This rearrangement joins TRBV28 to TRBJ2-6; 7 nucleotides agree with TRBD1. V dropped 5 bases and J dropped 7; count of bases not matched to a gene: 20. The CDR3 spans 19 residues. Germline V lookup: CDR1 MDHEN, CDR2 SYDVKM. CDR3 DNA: TGTGCCAGCAGTCCACCCTCACCGGACAGGTTGTTTTTAGCCAACGTCCTGACTTTC. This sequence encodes CASSPPSPDRLFLANVLTF.

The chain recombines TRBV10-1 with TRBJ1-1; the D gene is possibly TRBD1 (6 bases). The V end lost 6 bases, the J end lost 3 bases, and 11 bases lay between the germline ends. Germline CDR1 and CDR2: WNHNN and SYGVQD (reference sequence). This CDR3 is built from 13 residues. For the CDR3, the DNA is TGCGCCAGCAGCCTTAACAGGGACACTGAAGCTTTCTTT. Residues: CASSLNRDTEAFF.

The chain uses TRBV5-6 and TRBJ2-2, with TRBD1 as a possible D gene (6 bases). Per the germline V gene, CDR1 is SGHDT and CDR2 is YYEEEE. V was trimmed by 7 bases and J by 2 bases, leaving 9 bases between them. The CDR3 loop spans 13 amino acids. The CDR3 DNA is TGTGCCAGCTACAGGGCAAACACCGGGGAGCTGTTTTTT. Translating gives CASYRANTGELFF.

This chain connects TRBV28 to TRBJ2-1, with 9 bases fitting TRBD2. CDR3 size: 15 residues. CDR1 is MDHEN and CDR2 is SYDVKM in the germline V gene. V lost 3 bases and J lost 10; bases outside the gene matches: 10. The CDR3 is CASSFLAGLQEEQFF. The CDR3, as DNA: TGTGCCAGCAGTTTTCTAGCGGGGCTTCAGGAGGAGCAGTTCTTC.

Here the CDR3 reads CASRSRGGFSGYTF. The CDR3 region has the DNA TGTGCCAGCAGATCAAGAGGGGGCTTTAGTGGCTACACCTTC. The chain uses TRBV5-6 and TRBJ1-2, with 7 bases identical to TRBD1. Losses at the gene ends were 5 bases for V and 7 bases for J; bases not matched to a gene: 11. The CDR3 is made up of 14 amino acids. CDR1 is SGHDT, CDR2 YYEEEE, per germline.

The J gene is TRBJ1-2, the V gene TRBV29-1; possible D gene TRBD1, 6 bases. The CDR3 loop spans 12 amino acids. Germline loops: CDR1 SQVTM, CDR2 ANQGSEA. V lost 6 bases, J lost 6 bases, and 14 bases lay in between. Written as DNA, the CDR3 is TGCAGCGTCAAGGGGGGGGTTCATGGCTACACCTTC. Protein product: CSVKGGVHGYTF.

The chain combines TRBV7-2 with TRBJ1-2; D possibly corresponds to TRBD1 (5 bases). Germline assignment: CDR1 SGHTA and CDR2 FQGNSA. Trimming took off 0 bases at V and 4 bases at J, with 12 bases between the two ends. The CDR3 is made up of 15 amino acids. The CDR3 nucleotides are TGTGCCAGCAGCTTAGCGGAGACAGAAGCCTATGGCTACACCTTC. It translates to CASSLAETEAYGYTF.

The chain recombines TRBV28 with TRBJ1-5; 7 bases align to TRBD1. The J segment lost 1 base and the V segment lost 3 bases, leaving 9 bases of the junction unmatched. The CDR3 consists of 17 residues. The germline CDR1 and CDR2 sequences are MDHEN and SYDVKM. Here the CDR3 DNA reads TGTGCCAGCAGTTTTTGGTCGAGGGGGCAAAGCAATCAGCCCCAGCATTTT. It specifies CASSFWSRGQSNQPQHF. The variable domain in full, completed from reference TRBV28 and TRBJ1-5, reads DVKVTQSSRYLVKRTGEKVFLECVQDMDHENMFWYRQDPGLGLRLIYFSYDVKMKEKGDIPEGYSVSREKKERFSLILESASTNQTSMYLCASSFWSRGQSNQPQHFGDGTRLSIL.

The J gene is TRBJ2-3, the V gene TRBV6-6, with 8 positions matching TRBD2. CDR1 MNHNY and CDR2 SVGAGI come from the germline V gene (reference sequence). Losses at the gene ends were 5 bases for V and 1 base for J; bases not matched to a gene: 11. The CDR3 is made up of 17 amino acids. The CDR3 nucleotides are TGTGCCAGCAGTCCCAACCCGGGGGGGCAGGGCACAGATACGCAGTATTTT. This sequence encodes CASSPNPGGQGTDTQYF.

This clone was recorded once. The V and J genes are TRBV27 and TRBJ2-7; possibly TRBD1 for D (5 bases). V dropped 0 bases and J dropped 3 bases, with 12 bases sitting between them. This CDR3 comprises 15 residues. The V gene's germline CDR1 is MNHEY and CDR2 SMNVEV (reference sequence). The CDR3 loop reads CASSLSYLQGYEQYF. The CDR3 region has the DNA TGTGCCAGCAGTTTATCGTATCTGCAGGGCTACGAGCAGTACTTC.

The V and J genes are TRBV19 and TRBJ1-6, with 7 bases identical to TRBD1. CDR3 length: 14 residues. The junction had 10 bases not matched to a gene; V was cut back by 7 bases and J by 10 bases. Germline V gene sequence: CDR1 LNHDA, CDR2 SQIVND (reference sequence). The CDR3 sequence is CASTPTGKGSPLHF. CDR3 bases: TGTGCCAGTACCCCGACAGGGAAAGGGTCACCCCTCCACTTT.

The chain's CDR3 is CAGKTGGLGYTIYF. CDR3 in DNA: TGTGCCGGAAAGACAGGGGGCCTGGGGTACACCATATATTTT. This chain connects TRBV30 to TRBJ1-3, with TRBD1 identical over 10 bases. The CDR3 runs 14 residues. CDR1 and CDR2 from the germline V gene are GTSNPN and SVGIG (reference sequence). V gave up 8 bases and J gave up 8 bases; unmatched junction bases: 12. Full variable domain (remainder filled in from reference TRBV30 and TRBJ1-3): SQTIHQWPATLVQPVGSPLSLECTVEGTSNPNLYWYRQAAGRGLQLLFYSVGIGQISSEVPQNLSASRPQDRQFILSSKKLLLSDSGFYLCAGKTGGLGYTIYFGEGSWLTVV.